Sequencing of this T cell receptor beta chain was carried out in a study of T cells in Graves' hyperthyroidism and ophthalmopathy. TCR beta CDR3 regions were amplified from RNA. HTBI primers were employed in a first-round RT-PCR of the TCR CDR3. TCRdb reanalysed the multiplex PCR reads using MiXCR and keeps one entry per CDR3 protein. The table shows tens of thousands of distinct CDR3 sequences, with 45% to 65% occurring only once. Notes on this clonotype: Its antigen is still unknown.

This CDR3 has 11 residues. The V gene's germline CDR1 is DFQATT and CDR2 SNEGSKA (reference sequence). General observations from the study: Classification by a 13 V-J model distinguished ophthalmopathy from stable hyperthyroidism.

This sequence originates from a young man with Graves' hyperthyroidism. The chain employs TRBV20-1 and TRBJ1-4; 9 nucleotides match TRBD1. Sequenced sample: peripheral blood or thyroid tissue (not recorded which). The CDR3 DNA is TGCACTAGGGACAGGGTTGAAAAACTGTTTTTT. It codes for CTRDRVEKLFF.